The 5 T cell receptor beta chains in this list originate from one sample, sequenced in a study of immune characterization of retroperitoneal liposarcoma. TCRdb recomputed calls from the PCR reads with MiXCR, one row per CDR3 protein. The table includes 6,500 to 8,000 distinct CDR3 sequences, around 29% detected once. The sequencing sample was made of blood. Every receptor here comes from a male donor with retroperitoneal liposarcoma.

This clonotype showed up many times. The chain is built from TRBV6-1 and TRBJ1-1; D is undetermined. The CDR3 sequence is 15 residues long. The germline V gene encodes CDR1 MNHNS and CDR2 SASEGT. Trimming removed 7 bases from V and 0 bases from J, with 15 bases in between. The CDR3, as DNA: TGTGCCAGCATAGGGTTCGACCAGATGAACACTGAAGCTTTCTTT. It encodes CASIGFDQMNTEAFF.

The sample holds a few counts of this clonotype. The chain carries TRBV6-1 and TRBJ2-1; no firm D call. The better agreement between TRBJ2-7 and the DNA end casts doubt on the J call. The germline gives CDR1 MNHNS, CDR2 SASEGT. The CDR3 sequence is 15 residues long. The CDR3 bases are TGTGCCAGCAGGGACGGACGGGCCCCCTTCCATGAGCAGTACTTC. Protein sequence: CASRDGRAPFHEQYF.

This sequence joins TRBV30 and TRBJ1-2; D not resolved. This CDR3 region has 11 residues. Germline lookup yields CDR1 GTSNPN and CDR2 SVGIG (reference sequence). Trimming pared 5 bases from V and 4 bases from J, leaving 8 bases between. The CDR3 reads CAWEDFYGYTF. CDR3 coding DNA: TGTGCCTGGGAGGACTTCTATGGCTACACCTTC.

Remarks on this clonotype: This may be a read error: a much more frequent sequence differs by one nucleotide. The chain recombines TRBV12-3 or TRBV12-4 with TRBJ2-5; D tentatively fits TRBD1 or TRBD2 (5 bases each). The DNA end is a closer match to TRBJ2-1, so the J assignment may be wrong. This CDR3 region has 15 residues. The CDR3 region has the DNA TGTGCCAGCAGTTTTGCAGGGACCCCAAACAATGAGCAGTTCTTC. Encoded protein: CASSFAGTPNNEQFF.

This chain's CDR3 is CASSYTRVPAFF. The CDR3 DNA is TGTGCCAGCAGTTACACTCGGGTGCCAGCTTTCTTT. J is TRBJ1-1 and V is TRBV28, with D unclear. V was shortened by 4 bases and J by 10 bases, with 13 bases between the two germline ends. The CDR3 is 12 amino acids. CDR1 is MDHEN, CDR2 SYDVKM, per germline.